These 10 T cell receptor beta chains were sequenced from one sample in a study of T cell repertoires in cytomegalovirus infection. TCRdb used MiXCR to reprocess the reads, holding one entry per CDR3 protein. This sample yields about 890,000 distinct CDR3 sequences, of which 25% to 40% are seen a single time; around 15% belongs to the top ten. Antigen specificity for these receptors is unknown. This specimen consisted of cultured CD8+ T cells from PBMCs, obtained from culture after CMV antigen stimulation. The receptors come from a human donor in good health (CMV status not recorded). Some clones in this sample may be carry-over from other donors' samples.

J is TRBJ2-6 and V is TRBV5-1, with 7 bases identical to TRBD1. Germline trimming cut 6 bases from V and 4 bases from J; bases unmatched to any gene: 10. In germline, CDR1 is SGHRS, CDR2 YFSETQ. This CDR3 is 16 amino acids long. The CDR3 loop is CASTGQVEMGANVLTF. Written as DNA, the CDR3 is TGCGCCAGCACCGGACAGGTGGAGATGGGGGCCAACGTCCTGACTTTC.

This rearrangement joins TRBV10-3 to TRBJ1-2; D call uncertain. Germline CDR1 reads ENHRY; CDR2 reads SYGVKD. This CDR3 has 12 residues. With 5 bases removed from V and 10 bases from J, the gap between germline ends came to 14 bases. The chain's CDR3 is CAISKRLEVYTF. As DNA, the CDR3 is TGTGCCATCAGTAAACGTTTGGAGGTCTACACCTTC.

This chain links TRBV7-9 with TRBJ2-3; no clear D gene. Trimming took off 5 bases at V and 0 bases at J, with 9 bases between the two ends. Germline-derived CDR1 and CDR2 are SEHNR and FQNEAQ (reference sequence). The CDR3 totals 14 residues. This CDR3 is CASSPQPSTDTQYF. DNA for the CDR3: TGTGCCAGCAGCCCTCAACCTAGCACAGATACGCAGTATTTT.

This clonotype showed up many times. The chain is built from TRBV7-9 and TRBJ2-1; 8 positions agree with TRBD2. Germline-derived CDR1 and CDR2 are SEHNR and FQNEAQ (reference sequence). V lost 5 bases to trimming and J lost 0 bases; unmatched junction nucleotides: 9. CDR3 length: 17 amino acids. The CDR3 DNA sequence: TGTGCCAGCAGCCTAAGTAGTAGCGGGGCCTCCTACAATGAGCAGTTCTTC. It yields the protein CASSLSSSGASYNEQFF.

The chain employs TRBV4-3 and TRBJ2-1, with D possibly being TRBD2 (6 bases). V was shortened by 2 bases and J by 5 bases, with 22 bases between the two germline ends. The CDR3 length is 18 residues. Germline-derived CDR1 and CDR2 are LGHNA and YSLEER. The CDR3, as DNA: TGCGCCAGCAGCCAACACGGTGCGGGGAGGCTCGAGAACAATGAGCAGTTCTTC. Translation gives CASSQHGAGRLENNEQFF.

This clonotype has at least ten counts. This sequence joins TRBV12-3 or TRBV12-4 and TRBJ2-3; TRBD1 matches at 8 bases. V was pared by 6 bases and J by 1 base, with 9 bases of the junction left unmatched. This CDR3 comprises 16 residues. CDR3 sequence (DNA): TGTGCCAGCAGCAACGTCGGACAGGGCGGCACAGATACGCAGTATTTT. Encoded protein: CASSNVGQGGTDTQYF.

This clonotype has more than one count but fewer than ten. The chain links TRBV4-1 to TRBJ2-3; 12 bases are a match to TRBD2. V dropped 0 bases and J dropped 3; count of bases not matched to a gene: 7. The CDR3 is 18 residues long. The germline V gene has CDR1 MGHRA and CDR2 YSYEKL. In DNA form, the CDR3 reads TGCGCCAGCAGCCAAGAAGGCCTAGCGGGGGGGCCGACAGATACGCAGTATTTT. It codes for CASSQEGLAGGPTDTQYF.

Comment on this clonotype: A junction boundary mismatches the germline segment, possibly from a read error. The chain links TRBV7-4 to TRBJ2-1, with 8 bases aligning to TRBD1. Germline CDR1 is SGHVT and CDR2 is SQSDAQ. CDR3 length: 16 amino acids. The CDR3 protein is CANSLADRDTYNEQFF. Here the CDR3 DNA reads TGTGCCAACAGCTTAGCGGACAGGGACACCTACAATGAGCAGTTCTTC. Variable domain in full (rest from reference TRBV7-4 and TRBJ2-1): GAGVSQSPRYKVAKRGRDVALRCDSISGHVTLYWYRQTLGQGSEVLTYSQSDAQRDKSGRPSGRFSAERPERSVSTLKIQRTEQGDSAVYLCANSLADRDTYNEQFFGPGTRLTVL.

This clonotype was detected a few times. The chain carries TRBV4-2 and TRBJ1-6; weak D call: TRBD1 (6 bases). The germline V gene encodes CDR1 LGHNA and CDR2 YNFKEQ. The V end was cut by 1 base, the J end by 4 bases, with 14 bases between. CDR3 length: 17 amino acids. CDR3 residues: CASSQAGTSPYNSPLHF. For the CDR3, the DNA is TGTGCCAGCAGCCAAGCTGGGACAAGTCCTTATAATTCACCCCTCCACTTT.

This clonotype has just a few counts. CDR3 amino acids: CATSDPGTGTGELFF. For the CDR3, the DNA is TGTGCCACCAGTGACCCCGGGACAGGCACCGGGGAGCTGTTTTTT. The genes are TRBV24-1 and TRBJ2-2; 8 bases match TRBD1. With 4 bases clipped from V and 4 bases from J, the junction kept 4 bases outside the gene matches. CDR3 length: 15 amino acids. CDR1 KGHDR and CDR2 SFDVKD come from the germline V gene.